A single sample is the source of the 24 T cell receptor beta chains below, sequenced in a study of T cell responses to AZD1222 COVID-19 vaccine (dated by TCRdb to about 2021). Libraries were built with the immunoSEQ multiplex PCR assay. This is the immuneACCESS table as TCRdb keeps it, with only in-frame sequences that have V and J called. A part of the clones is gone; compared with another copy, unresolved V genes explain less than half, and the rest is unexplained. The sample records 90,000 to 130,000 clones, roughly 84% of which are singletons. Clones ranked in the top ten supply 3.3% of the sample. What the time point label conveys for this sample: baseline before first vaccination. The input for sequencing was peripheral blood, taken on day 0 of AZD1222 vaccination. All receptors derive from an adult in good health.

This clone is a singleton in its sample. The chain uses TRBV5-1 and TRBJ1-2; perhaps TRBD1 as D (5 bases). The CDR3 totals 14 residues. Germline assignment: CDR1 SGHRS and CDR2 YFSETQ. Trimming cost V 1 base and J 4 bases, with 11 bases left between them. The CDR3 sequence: CASSLYQGLYGYTF. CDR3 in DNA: TGCGCCAGCAGCTTGTATCAGGGTCTCTATGGCTACACCTTC.

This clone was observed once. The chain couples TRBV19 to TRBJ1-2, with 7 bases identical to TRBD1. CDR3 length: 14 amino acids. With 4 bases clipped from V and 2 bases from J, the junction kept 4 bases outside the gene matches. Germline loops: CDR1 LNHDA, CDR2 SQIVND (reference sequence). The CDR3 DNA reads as TGTGCCAGTAGTAAGACAGGGACCAACTATGGCTACACCTTC. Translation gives CASSKTGTNYGYTF.

For the CDR3, the DNA is TGTGCCAGCAGCTTACGCCCGACTCAAGGCAATAATTCACCCCTCCACTTT. This codes for CASSLRPTQGNNSPLHF. The chain joins TRBV5-5 to TRBJ1-6; D is undetermined. The germline V gene has CDR1 SGHKS and CDR2 YYEKEE (reference sequence). V was trimmed by 2 bases and J by 5 bases, leaving 17 bases between them. This CDR3 has 17 amino acids.

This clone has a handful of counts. CDR3 bases: TGTGCCAGCAAGTGGACAGGGAGCACAGATACGCAGTATTTT. It specifies CASKWTGSTDTQYF. This sequence joins TRBV7-9 and TRBJ2-3; TRBD1 agrees at 8 bases. J lost 0 bases, V lost 7 bases, and 3 bases had no gene match. Germline V CDR1 and CDR2: SEHNR, FQNEAQ (reference sequence). This CDR3 is 14 amino acids long.

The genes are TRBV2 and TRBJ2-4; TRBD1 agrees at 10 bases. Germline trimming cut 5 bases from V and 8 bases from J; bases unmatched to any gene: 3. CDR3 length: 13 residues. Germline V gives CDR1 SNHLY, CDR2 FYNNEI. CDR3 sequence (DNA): TGTGCCAGCAGTTCCGGGACAGGGGACATTCAGTACTTC. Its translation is CASSSGTGDIQYF.

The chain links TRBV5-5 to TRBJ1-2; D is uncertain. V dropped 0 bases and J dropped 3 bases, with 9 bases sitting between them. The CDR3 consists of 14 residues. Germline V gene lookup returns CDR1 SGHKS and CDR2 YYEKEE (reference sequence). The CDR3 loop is CASSLGSGYYGYTF. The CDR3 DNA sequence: TGTGCCAGCAGCTTGGGCTCAGGCTACTATGGCTACACCTTC.

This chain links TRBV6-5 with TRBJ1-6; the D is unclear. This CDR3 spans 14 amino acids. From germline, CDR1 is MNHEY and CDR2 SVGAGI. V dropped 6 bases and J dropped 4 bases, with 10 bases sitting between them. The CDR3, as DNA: TGTGCCAGCAGGGTGACGCAGTATAATTCACCCCTCCACTTT. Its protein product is CASRVTQYNSPLHF.

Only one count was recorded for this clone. The CDR3 spells CASNTGDLTYSPLHF. The CDR3 DNA reads as TGTGCCAGCAATACGGGAGACCTAACGTATTCACCCCTCCACTTT. V gene TRBV2 combines with J gene TRBJ1-6, with no clear D. CDR3 length equals 15 residues. V gave up 7 bases and J gave up 8 bases, with 18 bases separating them. The germline V gene encodes CDR1 SNHLY and CDR2 FYNNEI.

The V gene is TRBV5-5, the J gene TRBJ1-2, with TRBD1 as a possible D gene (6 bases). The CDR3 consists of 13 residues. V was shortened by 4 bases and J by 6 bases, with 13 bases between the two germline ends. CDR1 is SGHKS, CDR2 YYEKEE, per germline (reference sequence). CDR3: CASSRVGGDGYTF. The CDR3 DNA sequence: TGTGCCAGCAGCCGGGTGGGGGGCGATGGCTACACCTTC.

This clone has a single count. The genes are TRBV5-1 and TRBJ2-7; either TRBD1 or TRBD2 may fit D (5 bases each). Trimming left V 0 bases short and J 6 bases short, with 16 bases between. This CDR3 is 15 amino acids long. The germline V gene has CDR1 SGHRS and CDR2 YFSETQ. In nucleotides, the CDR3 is TGCGCCAGCAGCTTGGAAGGGATATCGGGGCTCGAGCAGTACTTC. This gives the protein CASSLEGISGLEQYF.

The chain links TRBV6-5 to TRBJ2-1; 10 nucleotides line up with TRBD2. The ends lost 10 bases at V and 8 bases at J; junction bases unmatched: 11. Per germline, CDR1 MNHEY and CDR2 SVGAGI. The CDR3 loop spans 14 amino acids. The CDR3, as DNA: TGTGCCACCCGGGAGCGGGGGGGCCTCGATGAGCAGTTCTTC. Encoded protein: CATRERGGLDEQFF.

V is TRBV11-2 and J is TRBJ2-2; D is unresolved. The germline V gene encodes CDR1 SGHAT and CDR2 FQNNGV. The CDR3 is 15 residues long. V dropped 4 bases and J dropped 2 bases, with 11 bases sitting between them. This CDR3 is CASSSVAVNTGELFF. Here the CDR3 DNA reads TGTGCCAGCAGCTCCGTTGCAGTCAACACCGGGGAGCTGTTTTTT. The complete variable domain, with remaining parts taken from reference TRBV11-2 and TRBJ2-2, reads EAGVAQSPRYKIIEKRQSVAFWCNPISGHATLYWYQQILGQGPKLLIQFQNNGVVDDSQLPKDRFSAERLKGVDSTLKIQPAKLEDSAVYLCASSSVAVNTGELFFGEGSRLTVL.

The CDR3: CASRRGQDSPLHF. The CDR3 nucleotides read TGTGCCAGCCGCCGGGGTCAGGATTCACCCCTCCACTTT. The V gene is TRBV11-2, the J gene TRBJ1-6; D not resolved. CDR3 length equals 13 residues. Deletions cut 8 bases from V and 8 bases from J, with 13 bases between. Per the germline V gene, CDR1 is SGHAT and CDR2 is FQNNGV.

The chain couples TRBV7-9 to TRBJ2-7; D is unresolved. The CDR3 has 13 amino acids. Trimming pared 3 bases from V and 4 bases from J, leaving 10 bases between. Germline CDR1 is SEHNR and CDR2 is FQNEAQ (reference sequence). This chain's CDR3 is CASSFNTAYEQYF. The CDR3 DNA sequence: TGTGCCAGCAGCTTTAATACAGCGTACGAGCAGTACTTC.

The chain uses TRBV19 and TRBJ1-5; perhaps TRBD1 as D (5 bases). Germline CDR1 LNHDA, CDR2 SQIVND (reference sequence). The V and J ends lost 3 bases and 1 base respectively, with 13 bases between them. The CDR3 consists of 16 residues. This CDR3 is CASSIVRDLSNQPQHF. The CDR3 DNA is TGTGCCAGTAGTATTGTCAGGGACCTAAGCAATCAGCCCCAGCATTTT.

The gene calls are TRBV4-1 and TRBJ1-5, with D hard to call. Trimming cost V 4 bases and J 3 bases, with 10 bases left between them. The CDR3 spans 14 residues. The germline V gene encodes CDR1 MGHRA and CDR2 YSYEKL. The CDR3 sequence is CASSLDPYNQPQHF. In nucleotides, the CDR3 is TGCGCCAGCAGCCTTGACCCATACAATCAGCCCCAGCATTTT.

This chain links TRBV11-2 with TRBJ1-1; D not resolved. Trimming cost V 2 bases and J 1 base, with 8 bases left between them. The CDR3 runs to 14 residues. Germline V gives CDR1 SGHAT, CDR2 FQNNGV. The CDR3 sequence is CASSLSRANTEAFF. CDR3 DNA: TGTGCCAGCAGCTTATCTCGGGCGAACACTGAAGCTTTCTTT.

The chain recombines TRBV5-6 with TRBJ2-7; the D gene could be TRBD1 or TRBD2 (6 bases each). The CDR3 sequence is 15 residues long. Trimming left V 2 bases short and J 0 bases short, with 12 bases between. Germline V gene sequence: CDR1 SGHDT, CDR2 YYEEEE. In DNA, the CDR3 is TGTGCCAGCAGCTTTTGGGGGGCCGGCTCCTACGAGCAGTACTTC. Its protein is CASSFWGAGSYEQYF.

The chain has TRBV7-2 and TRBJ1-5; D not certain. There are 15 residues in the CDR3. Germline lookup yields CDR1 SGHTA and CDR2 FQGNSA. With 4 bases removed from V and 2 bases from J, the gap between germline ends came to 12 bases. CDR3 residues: CASSSDFTGNQPQHF. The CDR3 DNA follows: TGTGCCAGCAGCTCCGACTTTACGGGCAATCAGCCCCAGCATTTT.

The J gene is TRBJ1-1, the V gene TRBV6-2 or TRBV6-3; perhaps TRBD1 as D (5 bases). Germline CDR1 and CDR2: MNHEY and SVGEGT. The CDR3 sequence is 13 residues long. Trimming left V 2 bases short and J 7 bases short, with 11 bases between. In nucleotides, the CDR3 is TGTGCCAGCAGTTACCAAAGACAGAGTGAAGCTTTCTTT. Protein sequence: CASSYQRQSEAFF.

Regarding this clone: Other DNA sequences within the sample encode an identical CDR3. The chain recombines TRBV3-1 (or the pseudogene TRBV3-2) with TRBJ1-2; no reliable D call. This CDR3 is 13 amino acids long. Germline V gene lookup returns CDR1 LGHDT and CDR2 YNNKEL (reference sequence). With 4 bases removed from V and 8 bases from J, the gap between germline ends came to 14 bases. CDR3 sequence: CASSPPDREGYTF. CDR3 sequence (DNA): TGTGCCAGCAGCCCCCCGGATCGAGAAGGCTACACCTTC.

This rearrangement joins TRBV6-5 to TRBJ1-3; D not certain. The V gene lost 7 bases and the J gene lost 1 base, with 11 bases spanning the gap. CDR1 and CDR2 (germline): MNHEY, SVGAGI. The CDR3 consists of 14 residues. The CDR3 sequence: CASKDRGSGNTIYF. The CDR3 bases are TGTGCCAGCAAAGACCGGGGATCTGGAAACACCATATATTTT.

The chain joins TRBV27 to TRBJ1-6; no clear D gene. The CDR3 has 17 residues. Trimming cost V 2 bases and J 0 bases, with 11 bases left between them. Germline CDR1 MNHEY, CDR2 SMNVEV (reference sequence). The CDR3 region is CASSLTSHSSYNSPLHF. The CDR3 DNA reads TGTGCCAGCAGTTTAACCTCTCATAGCTCCTATAATTCACCCCTCCACTTT.

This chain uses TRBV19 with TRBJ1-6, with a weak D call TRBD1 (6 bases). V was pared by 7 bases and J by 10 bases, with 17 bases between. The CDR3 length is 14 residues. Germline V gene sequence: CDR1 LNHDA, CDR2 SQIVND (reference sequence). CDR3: CASTLWGGWSPLHF. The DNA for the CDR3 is TGTGCCAGTACCTTATGGGGGGGCTGGTCACCCCTCCACTTT.